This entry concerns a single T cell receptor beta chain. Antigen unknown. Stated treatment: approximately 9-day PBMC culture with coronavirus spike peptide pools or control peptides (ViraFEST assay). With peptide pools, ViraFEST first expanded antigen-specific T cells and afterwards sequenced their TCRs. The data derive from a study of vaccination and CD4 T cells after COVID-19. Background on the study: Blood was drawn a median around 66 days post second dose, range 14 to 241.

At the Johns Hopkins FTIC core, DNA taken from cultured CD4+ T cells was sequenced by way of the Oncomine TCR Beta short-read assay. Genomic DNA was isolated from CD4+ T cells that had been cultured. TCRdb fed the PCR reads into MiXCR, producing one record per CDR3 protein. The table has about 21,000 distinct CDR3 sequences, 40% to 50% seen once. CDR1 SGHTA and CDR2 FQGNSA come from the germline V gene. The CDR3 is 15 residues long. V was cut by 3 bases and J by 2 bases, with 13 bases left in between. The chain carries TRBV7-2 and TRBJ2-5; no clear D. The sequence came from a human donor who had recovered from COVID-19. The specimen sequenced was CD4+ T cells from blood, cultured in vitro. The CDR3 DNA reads TGTGCCAGCAGCTTGGTGGTAGGACCACAAGAGACCCAGTACTTC. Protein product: CASSLVVGPQETQYF.